A selection of T cell receptor beta chains follows, all from one sample in a study of post-analysis software for immune sequencing data. MiXCR, run by TCRdb on the PCR reads, gives a single entry per CDR3 protein. The sample contains hundreds of thousands of distinct CDR3 sequences, 59% of which appear only once. The specimen sequenced was blood. These receptors were collected from a girl aged 2-15 years with multiple sclerosis. Each CDR3 is given with its conserved first and last residue. D genes are given only for firm matches. For some rows the clone size is stated as once, few or many, or as a class when expanded; others skip it.

-,TRBJ2-4,TRBD1,TRBV7-9,TGTGCCAGCAGCTCTGCGGACAGGGGAATTCAGTACTTC,CASSSADRGIQYF
few,TRBJ1-4,-,TRBV6-1,TGTGCCAGCAGTCCTAGGGGGGATTGGTTGGCTAATGAAAAACTGTTTTTT,CASSPRGDWLANEKLFF
-,TRBJ2-4,-,TRBV11-2,TGTGCCAGCAGCCCCATGGGCGGGCGACTAGCCAAAAACATTCAGTACTTC,CASSPMGGRLAKNIQYF
once,TRBJ1-1,-,TRBV29-1,TGCAGCGTTTCGGGGGGATTTGAAGCTTTCTTT,CSVSGGFEAFF
-,TRBJ2-5,TRBD1,TRBV15,TGTGCCACCAGCAGAGACAGGGGGCCTATCCAAGAGACCCAGTACTTC,CATSRDRGPIQETQYF
-,TRBJ2-1,TRBD2,TRBV7-3,TGTGCCAGCAGCTTATTTGGGCGGGAGGGCATAGGAGAGCAGTTCTTC,CASSLFGREGIGEQFF
-,TRBJ2-5,TRBD2,TRBV7-9,TGTGCCAGCAGCTCGCCGGGGACTAGCGGGGAACAGACCCAGTACTTC,CASSSPGTSGEQTQYF
few,TRBJ2-1,TRBD1,TRBV7-7,TGTGCTAGCAGCACGGGACAGAGCTCCTACAATGAGCAGTTCTTC,CASSTGQSSYNEQFF
-,TRBJ2-1,TRBD2,TRBV5-1,TGCGCCAGCAGCGAAACTAGCGGCGTCGTCGGTGAGCAGTTCTTC,CASSETSGVVGEQFF
-,TRBJ2-1,-,TRBV19,TGTGCCAGTACGTATATCATCGGGTTCTTC,CASTYIIGFF
-,TRBJ1-5,-,TRBV12-3/TRBV12-4,TGTGCCAGCAGTTTTGCCCCAGGAAATCAGCCCCAGCATTTT,CASSFAPGNQPQHF
-,TRBJ1-2,TRBD1,TRBV10-3,TGTGCCATCAGTGAGGGACAGGTTGAACTCTATGGCTACACCTTC,CAISEGQVELYGYTF
-,TRBJ2-3,TRBD2,TRBV7-9,TGTGCCAGCAGCCCCGGGGGGGAGATGCTTCCAGATACGCAGTATTTT,CASSPGGEMLPDTQYF
-,TRBJ1-5,TRBD1,TRBV24-1,TGTGCCACCAGTGATTCCGGGACAGTGTTGAATCAGCCCCAGCATTTT,CATSDSGTVLNQPQHF
few,TRBJ1-5,TRBD1,TRBV20-1,TGCAGTGCTAGAGATTGCATGACAGGGGGTTTCGTTCAGCCCCAGCATTTT,CSARDCMTGGFVQPQHF
few,TRBJ1-2,-,TRBV7-9,TGTGCCAGCAGCCCGGACTGGAACTATGGCTACACCTTC,CASSPDWNYGYTF
-,TRBJ1-1,-,TRBV7-6,TGTGCCAGCAGCTTAGCTCTCGGGAACACTGAAGCTTTCTTT,CASSLALGNTEAFF
-,TRBJ2-3,TRBD2,TRBV4-1,TGCGCCAGCAGCCAAGATGGAGCGGGGTCCACAGATACGCAGTATTTT,CASSQDGAGSTDTQYF
-,TRBJ2-1,TRBD2,TRBV12-3/TRBV12-4,TGTGTCAGCAGTCTAAGCGGGAGGGAAGTGAATGAGCAGTTCTTC,CVSSLSGREVNEQFF
-,TRBJ1-5,-,TRBV4-2,TGTGCCAGCAGCCAAGATCTGGCAGATCAGCCCCAGCATTTT,CASSQDLADQPQHF
-,TRBJ1-2,-,TRBV2,TGTGCCGCACGAGAAAGCTATGGCTACACCTTC,CAARESYGYTF
once,TRBJ1-5,-,TRBV10-3,TGTGCCATCAGCGTCCTTAAAGGTCAGCCCCAGCATTTT,CAISVLKGQPQHF
-,TRBJ2-7,TRBD1,TRBV7-3,TGTACCAGCAGTAGTACGGGACAGGGGGACGAGCAGTACTTC,CTSSSTGQGDEQYF
-,TRBJ2-1,-,TRBV3-1,TGTGCCAGCAGCCAAGGGTCGGGAGATCAGTTCTTC,CASSQGSGDQFF
-,TRBJ2-3,-,TRBV14,TGTGCCAGCAGTGCGGTGTATACGCAGTATTTT,CASSAVYTQYF
few,TRBJ2-3,TRBD2,TRBV4-1,TGCGCCAGCAGCCAAGATGATAGCGGGAGTACAGATACGCAGTATTTT,CASSQDDSGSTDTQYF
-,TRBJ2-7,-,TRBV11-2,TGTGCCAGCAGCTTAGTAAGCTTCCCCCTCTACGAGCAGTACTTC,CASSLVSFPLYEQYF
-,TRBJ2-1,-,TRBV7-2,TGTGCCAGCAGCTTAGGAGCTACCCTTTACAATGAGCAGTTCTTC,CASSLGATLYNEQFF
-,TRBJ2-3,-,TRBV28,TGTGCCAGCAGTTTTAACCCGAGACAGGGCACAGATACGCAGTATTTT,CASSFNPRQGTDTQYF
-,TRBJ1-1,-,TRBV29-1,TGCAGCGGTGTCGGAGGGAACACTGAAGCTTTCTTT,CSGVGGNTEAFF
-,TRBJ2-1,-,TRBV7-2,TGTGCCAGCAGCCCCCCGGGTGAGCAGTTCTTC,CASSPPGEQFF
few,TRBJ2-7,TRBD2,TRBV6-6,TGTGCCAGCAGTCGAGGGACTACCTACGAGCAGTACTTC,CASSRGTTYEQYF
-,TRBJ2-3,-,TRBV2,TGTGCCAGCACCCCCGGGGACACCCGGAGCCCAGATACGCAGTATTTT,CASTPGDTRSPDTQYF
few,TRBJ2-7,-,TRBV25-1,TGTGCCAGCAGACTAGCAACCTACGAGCAGTACTTC,CASRLATYEQYF
-,TRBJ1-5,-,TRBV4-1,TGCGCCAGCAGCCAAGGGGGAGCCAGTCAGCCCCAGCATTTT,CASSQGGASQPQHF
-,TRBJ1-1,-,TRBV4-2,TGTGCCAGCAGCCACCCCTCGGCCGTTAAGAACACTGAAGCTTTCTTT,CASSHPSAVKNTEAFF
-,TRBJ2-3,-,TRBV29-1,TGCAACGATCTCGGACATCGCACAGATACGCAGTATTTT,CNDLGHRTDTQYF
-,TRBJ1-2,-,TRBV11-2,TGTGCCAGCAGCTCTCAACTGGACTATGGCTACACCTTC,CASSSQLDYGYTF
few,TRBJ1-2,-,TRBV20-1,TGCAGTGCTAGAGATAGGCTGGTGGAGGGGACTAACTATGGCTACACCTTC,CSARDRLVEGTNYGYTF
-,TRBJ2-5,TRBD2,TRBV5-1,TGCGCCAGCGGCCTAGCGGGAGACCAAGAGACCCAGTACTTC,CASGLAGDQETQYF
-,TRBJ1-5,TRBD1,TRBV7-9,TGTGCCAGCAGCTTAGGGGGCCAGACAGGGCGAAATCAGCCCCAGCATTTT,CASSLGGQTGRNQPQHF
-,TRBJ1-2,TRBD1,TRBV12-3/TRBV12-4,TGTGCCGGCGGAGGGACAGGGAGTTTGAATGGCTACACCTTC,CAGGGTGSLNGYTF
-,TRBJ2-1,-,TRBV29-1,TGCAGCGTTTTAGGTTCCTACAATGAGCAGTTCTTC,CSVLGSYNEQFF
-,TRBJ2-5,TRBD2,TRBV29-1,TGCAGCGTTGAACCTCTGGGGGGGGAGACCCAGTACTTC,CSVEPLGGETQYF
few,TRBJ2-1,TRBD1,TRBV20-1,TGCAGTGCTAGGGGGGACAGTGAGCAGTTCTTC,CSARGDSEQFF
many,TRBJ2-5,TRBD2,TRBV6-6,TGTGCCAGCAGGATAGCGGGCGGGGAAGAGACCCAGTACTTC,CASRIAGGEETQYF
-,TRBJ1-2,TRBD1,TRBV7-9,TGTGCCAGCAGCTTAGTGGGACAGGGGGCTGACTATGGCTACACCTTC,CASSLVGQGADYGYTF
-,TRBJ1-2,TRBD1,TRBV5-1,TGCGCCAGCAGCACTATGACAGGGAGCTATGGCTACACCTTC,CASSTMTGSYGYTF
many,TRBJ2-7,TRBD1,TRBV10-3,TGTGCCATCATGGGACAGGGTAGACCCTACGAGCAGTACTTC,CAIMGQGRPYEQYF
-,TRBJ1-2,-,TRBV6-2/TRBV6-3,TGTGCCAGCAGTTATATTAATGGCTACACCTTC,CASSYINGYTF
few,TRBJ2-2,-,TRBV12-3/TRBV12-4,TGTGCTAGCAGTTTAAACGGGGTCGGGGAGCTGTTTTTT,CASSLNGVGELFF
-,TRBJ2-4,TRBD1,TRBV5-5,TGTGCCAGCAGCAGGACAGGGGTAAACATTCAGTACTTC,CASSRTGVNIQYF
few,TRBJ1-5,-,TRBV7-2,TGTGCCAGCAGCTTTGGGACACCCAATCAGCCCCAGCATTTT,CASSFGTPNQPQHF
few,TRBJ2-3,-,TRBV7-3,TGTGCCAGCAGCCCATCGGGACCCCCCCAGTATTTT,CASSPSGPPQYF